The clone carrying this TCR beta chain has only one observation. The CDR3 sequence is 13 residues long. V was pared by 10 bases and J by 1 base, with 6 bases of the junction left unmatched. Germline V lookup: CDR1 MNHNY, CDR2 SVGAGI (reference sequence). Profiled with immunoSEQ multiplex PCR; TCRdb holds only in-frame clones, not every one. This repertoire shows some 85,000 clones, over 90% found once; its top ten account for about 0.4%. These data come from a study of technical replicates of blood from a few donors. The chain combines TRBV6-6 with TRBJ1-1; 7 nucleotides align to TRBD1. This TCR derives from a human donor in good health. Sample: T cells isolated from PBMCs. The CDR3 DNA reads TGTGCCATTACGGACAGGCAGAACACTGAAGCTTTCTTT. This gives the protein CAITDRQNTEAFF.